Each of the 9 T cell receptor beta chains below was sequenced from the same sample in a study of Graves' ophthalmopathy and Graves' hyperthyroidism. Using RNA transcripts, the TCR beta CDR3 regions were amplified. After a first-round RT-PCR with HTBI primers, a second-round multiplex PCR was run. TCRdb analysed the multiplex PCR reads with MiXCR anew, one entry per CDR3 protein. Of 300,000 to 500,000 distinct CDR3 sequences listed, over 15% were seen once; the top ten hold 5.5% to 7%. Sequenced material: peripheral blood. These receptors all come from a woman between 18 and 29 years old with stable Graves' hyperthyroidism.

This clonotype came up once. CDR3 sequence: CASRKRVDTEAFF. DNA for the CDR3: TGTGCCAGCCGTAAGAGGGTGGACACTGAAGCTTTCTTT. This rearrangement joins TRBV12-3 or TRBV12-4 to TRBJ1-1, with D unresolved. V was clipped by 8 bases and J by 3 bases, with 13 bases between them. The CDR3 length is 13 residues.

The V gene is TRBV19, the J gene TRBJ1-2; tentative D call: TRBD1 (5 bases). Germline CDR1 and CDR2: LNHDA and SQIVND (reference sequence). This CDR3 spans 14 amino acids. Between the trimmed V and J ends, which lost 5 bases and 8 bases, there was a span of 18 bases. This CDR3 reads CASSAPGAVWGYTF. CDR3 DNA: TGTGCCAGTAGTGCGCCCGGGGCCGTATGGGGCTACACCTTC.

This clonotype has ten or more counts. The chain joins TRBV20-1 to TRBJ2-5; possible D gene TRBD2, 5 bases. V lost 0 bases to trimming and J lost 2 bases, with 16 bases between them. The CDR3 is 16 amino acids. Germline CDR1 and CDR2: DFQATT and SNEGSKA (reference sequence). The CDR3 loop is CSARDRQEALQETQYF. CDR3 in DNA: TGCAGTGCTAGAGATCGCCAGGAGGCCTTACAAGAGACCCAGTACTTC.

There are many counts of this clonotype. The gene calls are TRBV7-2 and TRBJ1-1, with TRBD1 matching 8 bases. The germline gives CDR1 SGHTA, CDR2 FQGNSA. CDR3 size: 15 residues. J gave up 1 base and V 5 bases, and 6 bases lay outside the gene matches. This CDR3 reads CASSPYGQGNTEAFF. The DNA of the CDR3 is TGTGCCAGCAGCCCCTATGGACAGGGGAACACTGAAGCTTTCTTT.

This clonotype was observed a handful of times. A much larger clone is a single base away; this may be a read error. The rearrangement links TRBV6-2 or TRBV6-3 to TRBJ2-4; a weak D match, TRBD1 (5 bases). The V and J ends lost 10 bases and 1 base respectively, with 11 bases between them. The CDR3 contains 13 residues. CDR1 is MNHEY, CDR2 SVGEGT, per germline. Here the CDR3 reads CATRGAAKNIQYF. The DNA of the CDR3 is TGTGCCACTCGTGGGGCGGCCAAAAACATTCAGTACTTC.

This clonotype showed up many times. The chain couples TRBV2 to TRBJ1-1; 7 bases fit TRBD1. V lost 6 bases, J lost 5 bases, and 15 bases stayed unmatched. CDR1 and CDR2 from the germline V gene are SNHLY and FYNNEI. CDR3 length equals 16 residues. CDR3 sequence (DNA): TGTGCCAGCAGGGACAGGCGAAACCCACCAGAAACTGAAGCTTTCTTT. The encoded protein is CASRDRRNPPETEAFF.

This clonotype occurred many times. This chain links TRBV10-2 with TRBJ1-1, with 7 bases that match TRBD1. V lost 2 bases to trimming and J lost 7 bases; unmatched junction nucleotides: 19. Germline values: CDR1 WSHSY, CDR2 SAAADI. The CDR3 is 18 amino acids. The CDR3 is CASSEHLPLTGIEVEAFF. As DNA, the CDR3 is TGCGCCAGCAGTGAGCATCTCCCCCTGACAGGGATCGAGGTTGAAGCTTTCTTT.

This clonotype was recorded many times. The gene calls are TRBV9 and TRBJ2-7; D gene unclear. Between the trimmed V and J ends, which lost 1 base and 6 bases, there was a span of 11 bases. CDR1 SGDLS and CDR2 YYNGEE come from the germline V gene. This CDR3 is 13 amino acids long. CDR3 DNA sequence: TGTGCCAGCAGCGTAAAAGAACGAGGCGAGCAGTACTTC. Translating gives CASSVKERGEQYF.

This clonotype was seen many times. This chain uses TRBV6-2 or TRBV6-3 with TRBJ1-1; D gene uncertain. Trimming cost V 6 bases and J 3 bases, with 5 bases left between them. From germline, CDR1 is MNHEY and CDR2 SVGEGT. The CDR3 totals 11 residues. This CDR3 reads CASRWDTEAFF. For the CDR3, the DNA is TGTGCCAGCAGGTGGGACACTGAAGCTTTCTTT.